This record covers a single TCR beta chain. The antigen remains undetermined. With 3 bases clipped from V and 4 bases from J, the junction kept 5 bases outside the gene matches. Looked up from germline, CDR1 is SNHLY and CDR2 is FYNNEI. The CDR3 sequence is 18 residues long. The data were taken from a study of cytomegalovirus exposure and HLA in healthy donors. Study-wide background: Across almost 400 genotyped donors, approximately 80% landed in the Caucasian-associated ancestry cluster.

Overall study findings and caveats: As confirmed in vitro, three CMV-associated chains were specific for CMV antigens. As was reported, the classifier diagnosed cytomegalovirus status with high specificity and sensitivity. Generally TCR sequences proved uncommon, though certain public TCRs appeared in numerous donors.

Primers for the PCR totalled 60 Vbeta and 13 Jbeta. Assay used: immunoSEQ multiplex PCR; TCRdb lists only in-frame clones, some missing. The table has roughly 92,000 clones, roughly 80% seen once. Sequences were obtained from PBMCs. The chain couples TRBV2 to TRBJ2-6; 14 bases map to TRBD2. This sequence was found in a woman aged 50 to 60 in good health and CMV-seropositive. CDR3 amino acids: CASSEGLAGEAGANVLTF. DNA of the CDR3: TGTGCCAGCAGTGAGGGACTAGCGGGAGAAGCGGGGGCCAACGTCCTGACTTTC.